The sample holds a few counts of the clone carrying this TCR beta chain. Its antigen is not identified. This specimen comes from a study of T cells after yellow fever vaccination. Overall study results and limits: Peak timing came faster in the weaker secondary response, day 5 versus 15.

5'RACE template switching generated TCR cDNA, adding a universal primer site and UMIs. One entry per CDR3 protein, called by TCRdb with MiXCR from the 5' RACE reads. The sample shows some 320,000 distinct CDR3 sequences, 8.5% to 10% of them seen only once. Germline CDR1 is SGHTA and CDR2 is FQGNSA. The CDR3 runs 20 residues. After removal of 5 bases from V and 6 bases from J, the junction contained 15 bases not matched to a gene. The sequences come from PBMCs, collected on the day of the first yellow fever vaccination. V is TRBV7-2 and J is TRBJ2-2; 16 bases are shared with TRBD2. The source of this sequence is a man younger than 35 who received the YFV17D yellow fever vaccine. CDR3 region: CASSRPGLAGGQRTAGELFF. In DNA, the CDR3 is TGTGCCAGCAGCCGTCCGGGACTAGCGGGGGGGCAAAGGACCGCCGGGGAGCTGTTTTTT.